Following are 18 T cell receptor beta chains from one sample sequenced in a study of technical replicates of blood from a handful of donors. Method: immunoSEQ multiplex PCR; TCRdb's copy keeps in-frame clones and lacks some. The repertoire holds some 57,000 clones, with 95% to 98% as singletons. What was sequenced was T cells isolated from PBMCs. These receptors all stem from a human donor in good health.

The rearrangement uses TRBV6-6 and TRBJ1-4, with a weak D call TRBD1 (6 bases). The CDR3 runs to 13 residues. Germline CDR1 and CDR2: MNHNY and SVGAGI (reference sequence). V dropped 5 bases and J dropped 7 bases, with 11 bases sitting between them. The CDR3 loop is CASSLDRFEKLFF. The CDR3 bases are TGTGCCAGCAGTCTGGACAGATTTGAAAAACTGTTTTTT.

In this sample, this clone turned up once. The gene calls are TRBV4-1 and TRBJ1-3; D ambiguous. V lost 0 bases to trimming and J lost 4 bases, with 13 bases between them. The CDR3 consists of 16 residues. Looked up from germline, CDR1 is MGHRA and CDR2 is YSYEKL. The CDR3 sequence: CASSQDSREPGNTIYF. CDR3 DNA: TGCGCCAGCAGCCAAGATTCGCGGGAGCCGGGAAACACCATATATTTT.

In DNA form, the CDR3 reads TGTGCCAGCAGTCTGAGCGGGAGGGCCTTGGGTGAGCAGTTCTTC. Its protein product is CASSLSGRALGEQFF. The chain combines TRBV27 with TRBJ2-1, with TRBD2 matching over 10 bases. This CDR3 region has 15 residues. Trimming removed 5 bases from V and 9 bases from J; junction bases left unmatched: 10. CDR1 is MNHEY, CDR2 SMNVEV, per germline (reference sequence).

V usage is TRBV2 and J usage is TRBJ2-6; 10 bases agree with TRBD1. The CDR3 totals 17 residues. In germline, CDR1 is SNHLY, CDR2 FYNNEI. With V trimmed by 2 bases and J by 4 bases, 5 bases remained unmatched. In DNA, the CDR3 is TGTGCCAGCAGTGAACGACAGGGGGCAGAAGGGGCCAACGTCCTGACTTTC. This encodes CASSERQGAEGANVLTF.

J is TRBJ2-1 and V is TRBV25-1; 12 bases fit TRBD2. The CDR3 consists of 15 residues. From germline, CDR1 is MGHDK and CDR2 SYGVNS. V lost 6 bases, J lost 7 bases, and 7 bases stayed unmatched. CDR3 region: CASRLLAGGTNEQFF. Written as DNA, the CDR3 is TGTGCCAGCAGGCTTCTAGCGGGAGGGACGAATGAGCAGTTCTTC.

The chain links TRBV19 to TRBJ1-1; 12 bases line up with TRBD1. CDR3 length equals 16 residues. Germline CDR1 LNHDA, CDR2 SQIVND (reference sequence). J was trimmed by 3 bases and V by 5 bases; bases with no gene match: 7. CDR3 residues: CASSLTGTGGYTEAFF. CDR3 in DNA: TGTGCCAGTAGTTTAACCGGGACAGGGGGCTACACTGAAGCTTTCTTT.

The rearrangement links TRBV6-5 to TRBJ1-2, with D tentatively TRBD1 (5 bases). Trimming pared 8 bases from V and 6 bases from J, leaving 13 bases between. Germline V gene sequence: CDR1 MNHEY, CDR2 SVGAGI. This CDR3 is 12 amino acids long. As DNA, the CDR3 is TGTGCCAGCGGGACTCCCCGGGATGGCTACACCTTC. This codes for CASGTPRDGYTF.

The V and J genes are TRBV11-3 and TRBJ1-1; the match to TRBD1 covers 7 bases. Germline CDR1 is SGHNT and CDR2 is YENEEA. The V segment lost 5 bases and the J segment 0 bases; nucleotides outside the gene matches: 12. The CDR3 has 17 residues. The CDR3 DNA reads TGTGCCAGCAGCCCAGCGGGCAGGGGGAATTTGAACACTGAAGCTTTCTTT. Translation: CASSPAGRGNLNTEAFF.

This chain links TRBV7-9 with TRBJ2-1, with TRBD1 identical over 9 bases. CDR1 and CDR2 from the germline V gene are SEHNR and FQNEAQ (reference sequence). The CDR3 sequence is 15 residues long. V lost 4 bases, J lost 8 bases, and 9 bases stayed unmatched. The CDR3 loop reads CASSYGTGNIYEQFF. CDR3 sequence (DNA): TGTGCCAGCAGCTATGGGACAGGGAATATCTATGAGCAGTTCTTC. Supplemented by reference TRBV7-9 and TRBJ2-1, the full variable domain reads DTGVSQNPRHKITKRGQNVTFRCDPISEHNRLYWYRQTLGQGPEFLTYFQNEAQLEKSRLLSDRFSAERPKGSFSTLEIQRTEQGDSAMYLCASSYGTGNIYEQFFGPGTRLTVL.

The chain carries TRBV15 and TRBJ1-4, with TRBD1 as a possible D gene (6 bases). CDR3 length equals 13 residues. CDR1 is LNHNV and CDR2 is YYDKDF in the germline V gene (reference sequence). Trimming pared 5 bases from V and 4 bases from J, leaving 8 bases between. CDR3 loop: CATSRDINEKLFF. The CDR3 DNA reads as TGTGCCACCAGCCGGGACATTAATGAAAAACTGTTTTTT.

This CDR3 reads CASSLWGGQPQHF. CDR3 nucleotides: TGTGCCAGCAGTTTATGGGGGGGGCAGCCCCAGCATTTT. This sequence joins TRBV27 and TRBJ1-5, with D perhaps TRBD1 (5 bases). The CDR3 runs to 13 residues. Germline CDR1 is MNHEY and CDR2 is SMNVEV (reference sequence). The germline V and J ends were trimmed by 1 base and 7 bases, with 8 bases remaining between them.

V is TRBV27 and J is TRBJ1-5; 7 bases are a match to TRBD1. V dropped 6 bases and J dropped 4; count of bases not matched to a gene: 9. The CDR3 is made up of 15 amino acids. Germline-derived CDR1 and CDR2 are MNHEY and SMNVEV (reference sequence). The CDR3 bases are TGTGCCAGCAGCCAACCCGGGACAGCTAATCAGCCCCAGCATTTT. It is translated as CASSQPGTANQPQHF.

The rearrangement joins TRBV21-1 to TRBJ2-1; the table's D call TRBD1 went unverified against the DNA. TRBV21-1 is designated a pseudogene. The CDR3 runs to 17 residues. CDR3 in DNA: TGTGCCAGCAGCATCCCTACTAGCAGGGGGGCCTACAATGAGCAGTTCTTC. Residues: CASSIPTSRGAYNEQFF.

J is TRBJ2-7 and V is TRBV19; a possible D gene is TRBD2 (7 bases). The length of the CDR3 is 14 residues. V lost 2 bases to trimming and J lost 2 bases, with 10 bases between them. The V gene's germline CDR1 is LNHDA and CDR2 SQIVND (reference sequence). The CDR3 sequence: CASSILGGPYEQYF. For the CDR3, the DNA is TGTGCCAGTAGTATACTCGGGGGGCCCTACGAGCAGTACTTC.

The CDR3 loop is CAWSVPRQGSYNSPLHF. CDR3 coding DNA: TGTGCCTGGAGTGTACCTCGGCAGGGATCCTATAATTCACCCCTCCACTTT. The V call is TRBV30, the J call TRBJ1-6, with TRBD1 as a possible D gene (5 bases). The CDR3 totals 17 residues. Per the germline V gene, CDR1 is GTSNPN and CDR2 is SVGIG (reference sequence). Deletions cut 0 bases from V and 1 base from J, with 13 bases between.

The genes are TRBV9 and TRBJ2-1, with D possibly being TRBD2 (6 bases). Deletions cut 4 bases from V and 4 bases from J, with 21 bases between. CDR3 length: 17 residues. Germline assignment: CDR1 SGDLS and CDR2 YYNGEE. This chain's CDR3 is CASSQVEGRSTYNEQFF. CDR3 in DNA: TGTGCCAGCAGCCAAGTGGAGGGCCGCTCTACTTACAATGAGCAGTTCTTC.

The chain links TRBV4-1 to TRBJ2-1, with 9 positions matching TRBD1. There are 17 residues in the CDR3. The germline V gene encodes CDR1 MGHRA and CDR2 YSYEKL. The junction had 7 bases not matched to a gene; V was cut back by 4 bases and J by 0 bases. CDR3: CASSRGQGPRSYNEQFF. In DNA, the CDR3 is TGCGCCAGCAGCCGAGGACAGGGGCCCCGCTCCTACAATGAGCAGTTCTTC.

The rearrangement uses TRBV6-5 and TRBJ1-5; possible D gene TRBD1, 6 bases. Germline CDR1 reads MNHEY; CDR2 reads SVGAGI. Trimming took off 4 bases at V and 3 bases at J, with 16 bases between the two ends. The CDR3 is made up of 16 amino acids. The CDR3 reads CASSSTGVRINQPQHF. CDR3 bases: TGTGCCAGCAGTTCGACAGGAGTCCGAATCAATCAGCCCCAGCATTTT.